This entry describes one TCR beta chain. The data belong to a study of blood T cell repertoires in COVID-19. Study information: PBMCs, B-cell-depleted T cells, or T cells provided the cDNA or gDNA that made up the material.

Original analysis: Estimated nucleated cell counts came from reference gene primer amplification. Profiled with immunoSEQ multiplex PCR; TCRdb holds only in-frame clones, not every one. The V and J calls and clone size come from that table; D and trimming were worked out from the DNA. The sample holds about 220,000 clones, 82% seen once. Germline CDR1 SGHKS, CDR2 YYEKEE (reference sequence). This CDR3 spans 13 amino acids. V was clipped by 0 bases and J by 7 bases, with 10 bases between them. Input material: peripheral blood. This clonotype originated in a woman of 80 years or more with acute or convalescent COVID-19. The chain combines TRBV5-5 with TRBJ1-2; D is unresolved. This CDR3 reads CASSLERAAGYTF. Here the CDR3 DNA reads TGTGCCAGCAGCTTGGAGAGGGCTGCTGGCTACACCTTC.